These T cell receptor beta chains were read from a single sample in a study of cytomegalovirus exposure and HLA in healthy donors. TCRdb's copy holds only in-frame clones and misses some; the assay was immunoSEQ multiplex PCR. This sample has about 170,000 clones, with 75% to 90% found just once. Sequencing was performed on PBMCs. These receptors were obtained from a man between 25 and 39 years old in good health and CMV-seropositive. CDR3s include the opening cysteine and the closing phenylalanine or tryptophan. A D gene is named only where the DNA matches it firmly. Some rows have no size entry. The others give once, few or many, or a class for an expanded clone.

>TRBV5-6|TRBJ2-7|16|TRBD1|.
TGTGCCAGCAGCTTGGTGGGGTGGGACAGGGCCCACGAGCAGTACTTC
CASSLVGWDRAHEQYF
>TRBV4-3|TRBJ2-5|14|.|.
TGCGCCAGCAGCCAAGGGCGGGGTCAAGAGACCCAGTACTTC
CASSQGRGQETQYF
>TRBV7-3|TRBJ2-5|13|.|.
TGTGCCAGCAGCCCTTTGGGGGGAGAGACCCAGTACTTC
CASSPLGGETQYF
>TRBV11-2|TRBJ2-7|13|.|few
TGTGCCAGCAGCTTTACAGATGCCTACGAGCAGTACTTC
CASSFTDAYEQYF
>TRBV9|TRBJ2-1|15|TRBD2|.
TGTGCCAGCAGCGTAGCGGCTAGCGGGGAGGATGAGCAGTTCTTC
CASSVAASGEDEQFF
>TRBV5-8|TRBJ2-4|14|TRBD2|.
TGTGCCAGCAGATGGGAGGGGACCCTCAACATTCAGTACTTC
CASRWEGTLNIQYF
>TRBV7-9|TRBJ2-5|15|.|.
TGTGCCAGCAACGAACCGGGATCCAAGCAGGAGACCCAGTACTTC
CASNEPGSKQETQYF
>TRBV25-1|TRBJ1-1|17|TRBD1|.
TGTGCCAGCAGTGATGATGTAACAGGGGGGATGAACACTGAAGCTTTCTTT
CASSDDVTGGMNTEAFF
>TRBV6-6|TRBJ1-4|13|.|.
TGTGCCAGCAGTATGACAGGAAATGAAAAACTGTTTTTT
CASSMTGNEKLFF
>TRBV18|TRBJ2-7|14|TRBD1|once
TGTGCCAGCTCACAGGGACAGGGCTCTTACGAGCAGTACTTC
CASSQGQGSYEQYF
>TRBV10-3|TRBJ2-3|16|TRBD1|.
TGTGCCATCAGTAACGACAGGGAGAGGAGCACAGATACGCAGTATTTT
CAISNDRERSTDTQYF
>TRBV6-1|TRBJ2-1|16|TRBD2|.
TGTGCCAGCAGTGAAGTGTGGCGGGGGGCCTACAATGAGCAGTTCTTC
CASSEVWRGAYNEQFF
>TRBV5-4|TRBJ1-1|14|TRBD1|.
TGTGCCAGCAGCTTGGCAGGGGGCATCACTGAAGCTTTCTTT
CASSLAGGITEAFF
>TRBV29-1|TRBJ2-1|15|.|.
TGCAGCGTTGATGTGACTTCCTCCCCCAACAATGAGCAGTTCTTC
CSVDVTSSPNNEQFF
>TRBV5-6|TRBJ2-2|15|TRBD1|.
TGTGCCAGCAGCCAGGGACAGGGGAACACCGGGGAGCTGTTTTTT
CASSQGQGNTGELFF
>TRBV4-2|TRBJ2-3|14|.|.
TGTGCCAGCAGCTCTAGGACGGGAGAAGATACGCAGTATTTT
CASSSRTGEDTQYF
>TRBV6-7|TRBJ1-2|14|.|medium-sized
TGTGCCAGCAGTTACTCGGGACATAACTATGGCTACACCTTC
CASSYSGHNYGYTF
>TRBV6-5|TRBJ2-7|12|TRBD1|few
TGTGCCAGCAAATCTACAGGGGACGAGCAGTACTTC
CASKSTGDEQYF
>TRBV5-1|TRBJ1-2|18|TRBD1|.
TGCGCCAGCAGCTGGGCAAGGTTAGGGACAGAGGACAACTATGGCTACACCTTC
CASSWARLGTEDNYGYTF
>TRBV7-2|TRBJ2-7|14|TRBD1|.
TGTGCCAGCAGCCCCGGGACAGGCTCCTACGAGCAGTACTTC
CASSPGTGSYEQYF
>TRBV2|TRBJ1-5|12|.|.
TGTGCCAGCAGGGACACCTATCAGCCCCAGCATTTT
CASRDTYQPQHF
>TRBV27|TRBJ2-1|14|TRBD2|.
TGTGCCAGCGGACGCGGAGCGGGAGTCAATGAGCAGTTCTTC
CASGRGAGVNEQFF
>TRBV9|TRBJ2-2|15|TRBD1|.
TGTGCCAGCAGCGTATCTGGACAGGGTGCCGGGGAGCTGTTTTTT
CASSVSGQGAGELFF
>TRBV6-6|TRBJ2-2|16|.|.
TGTGCCAGCAGTTCCAATTTGGGGGCGGGCACCGGGGAGCTGTTTTTT
CASSSNLGAGTGELFF
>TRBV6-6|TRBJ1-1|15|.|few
TGTGCCAGCAGCTTGAGCCGTCCGGGGAACACTGAAGCTTTCTTT
CASSLSRPGNTEAFF
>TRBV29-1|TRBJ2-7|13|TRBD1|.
TGCAGCGCGACGGGACAGGGCCTATACGAGCAGTACTTC
CSATGQGLYEQYF
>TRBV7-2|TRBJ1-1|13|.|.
TGTGCCAGCAGCCTACGGAGGGACACTGAAGCTTTCTTT
CASSLRRDTEAFF
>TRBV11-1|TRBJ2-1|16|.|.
TGTGCCAGCAGCTTATATGGTGGCGGAGTTCGTAATGAGCAGTTCTTC
CASSLYGGGVRNEQFF
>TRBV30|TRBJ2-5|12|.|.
TGTGCCTGGAGTAGTACTGCAGAGACCCAGTACTTC
CAWSSTAETQYF
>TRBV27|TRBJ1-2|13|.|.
TGTGCCAGCACCGACAAGCCTAACTATGGCTACACCTTC
CASTDKPNYGYTF
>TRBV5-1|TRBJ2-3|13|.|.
TGCGCCAGCAGTTCGACTAGCACAGATACGCAGTATTTT
CASSSTSTDTQYF
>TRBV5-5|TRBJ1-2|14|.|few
TGTGCCAGCAGCTTGTTGAGGCTGGACTATGGCTACACCTTC
CASSLLRLDYGYTF
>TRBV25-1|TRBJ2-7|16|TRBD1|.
TGTGCCAGCAGTGAGGATCGGACAGGGGGCGGCTACGAGCAGTACTTC
CASSEDRTGGGYEQYF
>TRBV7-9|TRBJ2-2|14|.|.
TGTGCCAGCAGCTTAGCGGGAGGAGGCGGGGAGCTGTTTTTT
CASSLAGGGGELFF
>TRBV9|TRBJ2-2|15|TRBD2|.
TGTGCCAGCAGCGCCCGACTAGCGGGAGCGGGGGAGCTGTTTTTT
CASSARLAGAGELFF
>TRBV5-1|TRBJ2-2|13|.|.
TGCGCCAGCAGCCAAACAGTCACCGGGGAGCTGTTTTTT
CASSQTVTGELFF
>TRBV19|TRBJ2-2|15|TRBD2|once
TGTGCCAGTAGCAGTAGCGGGAGGGCCAGCGGGGAGCTGTTTTTT
CASSSSGRASGELFF
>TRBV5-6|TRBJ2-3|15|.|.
TGTGCCAGCAGCTTGGCTCTGGCGGGCACAGATACGCAGTATTTT
CASSLALAGTDTQYF
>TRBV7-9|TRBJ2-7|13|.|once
TGTGCCAGCAGCTTAGGGACAGTCCACGAGCAGTACTTC
CASSLGTVHEQYF
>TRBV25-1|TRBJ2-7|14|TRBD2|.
TGTGCCAGCAACCCGGGACTAGCGGGAGCCGAGCAGTACTTC
CASNPGLAGAEQYF
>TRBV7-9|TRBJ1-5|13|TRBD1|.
TGTGCCAGCAGCCCGGGGGACAGCCTACCGATGGATTTT
CASSPGDSLPMDF
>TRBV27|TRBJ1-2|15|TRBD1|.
TGTGCCAGCAGTTCTTACAGGGGGGGAGGCTATGGCTACACCTTC
CASSSYRGGGYGYTF
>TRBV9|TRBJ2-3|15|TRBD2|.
TGTGCCAGCAGCCCCACTAGCGGGGGGACAGATACGCAGTATTTT
CASSPTSGGTDTQYF
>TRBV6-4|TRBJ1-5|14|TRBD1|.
TGTGCCAGCAGTGCAACAGGGGGGAATCAGCCCCAGCATTTT
CASSATGGNQPQHF
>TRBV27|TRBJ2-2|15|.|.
TGTGCCAGCAGTTCGTACAGGGCGAACACCGGGGAGCTGTTTTTT
CASSSYRANTGELFF
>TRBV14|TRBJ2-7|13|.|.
TGTGCCAGCAGCCAACACCAGACCTACGAGCAGTACTTC
CASSQHQTYEQYF
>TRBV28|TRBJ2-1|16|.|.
TGTGCCAGCACGCGCGGCGGGATAAGCTCCTACAATGAGCAGTTCTTC
CASTRGGISSYNEQFF
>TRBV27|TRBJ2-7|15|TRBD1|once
TGTGCCAGCAGTTTTTTTCAGGGGGCGAGGTACGAGCAGTACTTC
CASSFFQGARYEQYF
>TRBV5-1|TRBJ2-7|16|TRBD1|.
TGCGCCAGCAGCTTGGGAGGACAGGCGATATATCGGGAGCAGTACTTC
CASSLGGQAIYREQYF